This T cell receptor beta chain was obtained from a study of shared clonotypes between healthy human individuals. In the study overall: Plates per donor: three CD4 naive, three CD4 memory, two CD8 naive, one CD8 memory. Findings of the study overall: Generally, estimated richness proved larger in naive subsets than it did in memory subsets.

Details on this clone: Antigen specificity is unknown.

Several immunoSEQ plates received, in even portions, the genomic DNA of each subset. Sequencing was performed with immunoSEQ multiplex PCR; in TCRdb, only in-frame clones are kept and a portion is missing. The sample has 600,000 to 750,000 clones; over 55% are singletons. The V end was cut by 4 bases, the J end by 1 base, with 18 bases between. This CDR3 has 17 residues. The germline CDR1 and CDR2 sequences are SGHTA and FQGTGA. V usage is TRBV7-3 and J usage is TRBJ2-3, with D possibly called TRBD1 or TRBD2 (6 bases each). The sample consisted of memory CD4+ T cells sorted from blood. Noted subset: CD45RA-negative fraction. The sequence was collected from a woman in her twenties or thirties in good health. CDR3 nucleotide sequence: TGTGCCAGCAGCTCGTACCTGGACTACAGGGGCACAGATACGCAGTATTTT. Translating it yields CASSSYLDYRGTDTQYF.